The source of this T cell receptor (beta chain) is a study of blood T cell repertoires in COVID-19. For the study at large: Researchers got acute and convalescent COVID-19 samples from the United States, Italy and Spain. T cells, B-cell-depleted T cells, or PBMCs supplied cDNA or gDNA.

As processed by the authors: Nucleated cell number was recorded as an estimate derived from reference gene primer amplification. The method was immunoSEQ multiplex PCR; TCRdb's version includes in-frame clones alone and lacks a portion of them. That table gives V, J and clone size, and the DNA gave D and trimming. The sample has around 320,000 clones; roughly 89% are singletons. CDR1 LGHNA and CDR2 YNFKEQ come from the germline V gene. Trimming took 0 bases from V and 6 from J, leaving 19 bases between them. The CDR3 runs to 17 residues. Seattle participants joined during active infection and were tracked over time.

Sample: peripheral blood. The sequence was collected from a woman under 40 with COVID-19, enrolled during active disease. The V and J genes are TRBV4-2 and TRBJ2-3, with D uncertain. In DNA, the CDR3 is TGTGCCAGCAGCCAAGATTGGCTTGTGGGCATCGGCGATACGCAGTATTTT. This codes for CASSQDWLVGIGDTQYF.